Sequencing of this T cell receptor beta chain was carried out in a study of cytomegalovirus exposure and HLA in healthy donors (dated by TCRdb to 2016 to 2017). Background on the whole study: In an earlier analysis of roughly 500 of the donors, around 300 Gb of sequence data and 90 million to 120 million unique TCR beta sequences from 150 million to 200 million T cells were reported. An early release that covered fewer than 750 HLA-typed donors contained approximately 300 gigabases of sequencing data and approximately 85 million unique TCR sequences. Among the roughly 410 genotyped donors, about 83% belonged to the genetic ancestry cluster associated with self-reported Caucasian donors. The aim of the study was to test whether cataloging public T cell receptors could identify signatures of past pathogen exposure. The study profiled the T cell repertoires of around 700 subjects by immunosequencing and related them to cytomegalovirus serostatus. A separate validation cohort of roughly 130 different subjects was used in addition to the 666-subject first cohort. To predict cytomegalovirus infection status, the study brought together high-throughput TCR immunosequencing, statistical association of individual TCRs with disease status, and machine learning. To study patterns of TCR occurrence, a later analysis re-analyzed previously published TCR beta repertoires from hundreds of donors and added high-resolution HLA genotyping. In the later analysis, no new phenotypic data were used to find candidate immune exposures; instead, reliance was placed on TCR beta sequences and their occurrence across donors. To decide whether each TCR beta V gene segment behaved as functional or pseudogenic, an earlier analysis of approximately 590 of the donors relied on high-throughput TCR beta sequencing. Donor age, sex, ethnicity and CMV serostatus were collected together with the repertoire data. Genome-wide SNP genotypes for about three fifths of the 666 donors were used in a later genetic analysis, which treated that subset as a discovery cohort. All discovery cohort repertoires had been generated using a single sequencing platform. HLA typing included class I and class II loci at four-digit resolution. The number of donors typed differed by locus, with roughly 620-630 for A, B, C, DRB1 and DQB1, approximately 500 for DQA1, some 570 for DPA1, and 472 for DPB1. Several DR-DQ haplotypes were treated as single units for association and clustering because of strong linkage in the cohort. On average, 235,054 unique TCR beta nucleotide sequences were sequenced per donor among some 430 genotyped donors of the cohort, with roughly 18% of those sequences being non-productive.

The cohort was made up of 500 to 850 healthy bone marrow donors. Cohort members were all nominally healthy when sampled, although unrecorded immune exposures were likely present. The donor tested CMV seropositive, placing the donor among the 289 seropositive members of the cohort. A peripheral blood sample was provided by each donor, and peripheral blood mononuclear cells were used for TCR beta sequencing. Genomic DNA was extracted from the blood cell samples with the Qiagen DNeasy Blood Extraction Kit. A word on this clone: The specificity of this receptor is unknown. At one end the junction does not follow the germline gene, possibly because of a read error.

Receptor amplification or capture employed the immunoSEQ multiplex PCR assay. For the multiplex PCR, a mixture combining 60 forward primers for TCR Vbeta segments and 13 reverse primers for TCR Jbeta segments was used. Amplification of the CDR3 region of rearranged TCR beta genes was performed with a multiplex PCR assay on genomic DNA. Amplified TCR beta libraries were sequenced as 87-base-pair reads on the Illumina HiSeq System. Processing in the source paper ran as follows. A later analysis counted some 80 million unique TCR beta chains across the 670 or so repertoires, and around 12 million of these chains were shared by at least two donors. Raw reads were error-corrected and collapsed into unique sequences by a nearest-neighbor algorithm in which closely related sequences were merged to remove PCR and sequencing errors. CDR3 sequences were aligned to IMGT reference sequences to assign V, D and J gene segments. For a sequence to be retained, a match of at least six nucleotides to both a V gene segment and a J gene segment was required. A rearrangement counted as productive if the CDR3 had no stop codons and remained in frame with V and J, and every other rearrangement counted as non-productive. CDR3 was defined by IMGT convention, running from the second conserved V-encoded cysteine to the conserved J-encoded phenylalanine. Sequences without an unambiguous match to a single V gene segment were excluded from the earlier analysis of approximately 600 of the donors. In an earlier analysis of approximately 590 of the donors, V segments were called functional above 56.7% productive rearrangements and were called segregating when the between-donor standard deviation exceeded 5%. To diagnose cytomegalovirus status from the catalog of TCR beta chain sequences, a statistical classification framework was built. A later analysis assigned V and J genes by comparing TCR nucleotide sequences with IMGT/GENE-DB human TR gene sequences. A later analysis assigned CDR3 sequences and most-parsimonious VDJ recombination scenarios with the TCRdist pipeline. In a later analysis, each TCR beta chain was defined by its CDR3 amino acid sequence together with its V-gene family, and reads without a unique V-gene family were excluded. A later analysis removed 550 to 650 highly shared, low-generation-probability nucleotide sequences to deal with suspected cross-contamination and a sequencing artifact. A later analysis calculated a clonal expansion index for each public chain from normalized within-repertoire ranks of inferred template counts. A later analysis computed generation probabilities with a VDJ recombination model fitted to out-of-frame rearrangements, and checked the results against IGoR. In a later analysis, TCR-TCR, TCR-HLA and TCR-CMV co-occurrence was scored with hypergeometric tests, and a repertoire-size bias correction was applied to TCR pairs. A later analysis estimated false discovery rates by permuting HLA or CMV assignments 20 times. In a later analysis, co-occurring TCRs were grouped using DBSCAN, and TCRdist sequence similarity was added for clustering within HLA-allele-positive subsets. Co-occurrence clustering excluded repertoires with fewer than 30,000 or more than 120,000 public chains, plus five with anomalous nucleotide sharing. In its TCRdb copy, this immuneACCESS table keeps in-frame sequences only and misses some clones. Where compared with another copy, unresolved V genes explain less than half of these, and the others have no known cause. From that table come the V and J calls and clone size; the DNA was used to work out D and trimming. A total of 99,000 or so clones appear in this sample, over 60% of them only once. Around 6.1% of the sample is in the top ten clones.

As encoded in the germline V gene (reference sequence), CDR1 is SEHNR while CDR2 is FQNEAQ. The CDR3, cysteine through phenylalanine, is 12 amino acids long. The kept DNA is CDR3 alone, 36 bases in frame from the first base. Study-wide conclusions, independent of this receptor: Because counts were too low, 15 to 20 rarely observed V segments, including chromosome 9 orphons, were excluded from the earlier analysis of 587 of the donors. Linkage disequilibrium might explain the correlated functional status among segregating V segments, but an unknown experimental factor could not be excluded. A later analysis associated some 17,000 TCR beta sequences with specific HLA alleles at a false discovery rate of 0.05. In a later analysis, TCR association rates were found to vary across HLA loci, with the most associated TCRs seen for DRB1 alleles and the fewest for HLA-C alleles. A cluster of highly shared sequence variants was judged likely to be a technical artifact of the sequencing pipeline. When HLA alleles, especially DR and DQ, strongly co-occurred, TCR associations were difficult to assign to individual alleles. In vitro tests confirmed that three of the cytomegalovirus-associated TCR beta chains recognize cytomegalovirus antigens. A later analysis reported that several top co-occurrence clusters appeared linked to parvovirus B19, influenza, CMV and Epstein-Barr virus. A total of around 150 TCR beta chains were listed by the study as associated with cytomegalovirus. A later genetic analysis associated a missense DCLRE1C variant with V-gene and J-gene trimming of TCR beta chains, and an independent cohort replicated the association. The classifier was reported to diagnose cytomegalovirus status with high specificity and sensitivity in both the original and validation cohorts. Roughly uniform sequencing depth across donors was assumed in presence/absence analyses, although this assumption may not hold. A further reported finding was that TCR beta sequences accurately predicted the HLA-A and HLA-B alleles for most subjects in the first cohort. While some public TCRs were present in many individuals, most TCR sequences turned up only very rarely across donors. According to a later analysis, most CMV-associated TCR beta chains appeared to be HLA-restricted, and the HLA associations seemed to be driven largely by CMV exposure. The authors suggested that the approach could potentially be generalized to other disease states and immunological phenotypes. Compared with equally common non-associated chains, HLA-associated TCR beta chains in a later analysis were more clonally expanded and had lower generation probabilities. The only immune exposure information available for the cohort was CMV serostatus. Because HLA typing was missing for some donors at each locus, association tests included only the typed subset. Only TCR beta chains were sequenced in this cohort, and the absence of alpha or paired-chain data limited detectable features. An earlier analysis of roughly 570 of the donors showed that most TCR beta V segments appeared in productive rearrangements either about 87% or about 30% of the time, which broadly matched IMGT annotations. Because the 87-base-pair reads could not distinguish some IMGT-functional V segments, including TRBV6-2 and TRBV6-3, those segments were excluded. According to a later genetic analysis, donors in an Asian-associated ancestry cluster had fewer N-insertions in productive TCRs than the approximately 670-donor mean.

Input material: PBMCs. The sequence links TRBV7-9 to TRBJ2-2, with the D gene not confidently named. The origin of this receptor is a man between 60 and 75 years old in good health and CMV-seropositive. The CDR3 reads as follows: CSSSRGAGELFF. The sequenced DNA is TGTTCCAGCAGCCGAGGCGCCGGGGAGCTGTTTTTT.